The table lists the clone carrying this T cell receptor (beta chain) with a few counts. What it binds is unknown. These data are taken from a study of T-cell memory formation after mild COVID-19. From 5'RACE with constant-segment primers came TCR alpha and TCR beta cDNA libraries that carried sample barcodes and UMIs. MiXCR, run by TCRdb on the 5' RACE reads, gives a single entry per CDR3 protein. The sample has more than 250,000 distinct CDR3 sequences; roughly 15% are singletons. Germline V lookup: CDR1 SQVTM, CDR2 ANQGSEA. After removal of 6 bases from V and 5 bases from J, the junction contained 17 bases not matched to a gene. The CDR3 contains 16 residues. Findings of the study overall: Most CD4+ clones that shrank were in CM and EM, while CD8+ ones turned up in EMRA.

The rearrangement joins TRBV29-1 to TRBJ2-5; 8 nucleotides align to TRBD2. The specimen was PBMCs or a T cell subset sorted from them (not recorded which). This clonotype was obtained from a man between 18 and 35 years old who had mild COVID-19 (a few samples of this study predate the infection). Cell type and time point are not known. The CDR3 loop reads CSVGWTGTSEEETQYF. CDR3 nucleotide sequence: TGCAGCGTCGGATGGACTGGGACTAGTGAAGAGGAGACCCAGTACTTC.